This T cell receptor (beta chain) originates from a study of shared clonotypes between healthy human individuals. V was cut by 0 bases and J by 10 bases, with 16 bases left in between. Germline values: CDR1 SGHTA, CDR2 FQGNSA. The CDR3 spans 16 residues. Only in-frame clones appear in the TCRdb table, and some are missing; sequencing was by immunoSEQ multiplex PCR. This table has roughly 2.5 million clones, approximately 92% appearing once. The V call is TRBV7-2, the J call TRBJ1-6; D gene uncertain. This receptor was identified in a man aged 18 to 29 in good health. Sequencing was carried out using naive CD4+ T cells sorted from blood. Subset described: CD45RA+ positively selected. The CDR3 bases are TGTGCCAGCAGCTTAGCGGCAGTGATTCTACAGTCACCCCTCCACTTT. The encoded protein is CASSLAAVILQSPLHF.